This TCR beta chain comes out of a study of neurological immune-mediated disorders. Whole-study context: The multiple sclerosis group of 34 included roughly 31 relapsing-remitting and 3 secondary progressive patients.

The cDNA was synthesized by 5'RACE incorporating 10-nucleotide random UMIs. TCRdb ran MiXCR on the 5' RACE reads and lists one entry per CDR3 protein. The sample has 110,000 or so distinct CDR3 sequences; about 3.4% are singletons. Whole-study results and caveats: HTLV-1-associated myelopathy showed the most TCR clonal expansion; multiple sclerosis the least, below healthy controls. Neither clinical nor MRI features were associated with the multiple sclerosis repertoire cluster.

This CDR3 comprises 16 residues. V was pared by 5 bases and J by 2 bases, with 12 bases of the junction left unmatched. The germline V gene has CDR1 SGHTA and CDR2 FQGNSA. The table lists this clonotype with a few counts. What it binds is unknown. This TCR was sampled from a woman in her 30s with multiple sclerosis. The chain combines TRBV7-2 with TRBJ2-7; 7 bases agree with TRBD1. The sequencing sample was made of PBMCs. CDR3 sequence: CASSPTHGTVAYEQYF. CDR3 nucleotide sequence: TGTGCCAGCAGCCCCACACACGGGACAGTCGCCTACGAGCAGTACTTC.